This TCR beta chain was recorded in a study of blood T cell repertoires in COVID-19. Study context: Donors in the United States, Italy and Spain gave samples during acute or convalescent COVID-19.

Germline V gene sequence: CDR1 SGHNT, CDR2 YYREEE (reference sequence). The ends lost 4 bases at V and 4 bases at J; junction bases unmatched: 7. The CDR3 covers 15 residues. Original data processing: Amplification of reference gene primers was used by the study to estimate nucleated cell counts. Sequencing was performed with immunoSEQ multiplex PCR; in TCRdb, only in-frame clones are kept and a portion is missing. V, J and clone size are those of that table, while D and trimming were read from the DNA. This table has 70,000 to 80,000 clones, 80% appearing once. This rearrangement joins TRBV5-4 to TRBJ2-1; TRBD1 aligns across 8 bases. What was sequenced was peripheral blood. The TCR was taken from a human donor in a cohort sampled during active COVID-19. CDR3 nucleotide sequence: TGTGCCAGCAGCGCCAGGACAGGGAGATACAATGAGCAGTTCTTC. It specifies CASSARTGRYNEQFF. Full variable domain (missing parts from reference TRBV5-4 and TRBJ2-1): ETGVTQSPTHLIKTRGQQVTLRCSSQSGHNTVSWYQQALGQGPQFIFQYYREEENGRGNFPPRFSGLQFPNYSSELNVNALELDDSALYLCASSARTGRYNEQFFGPGTRLTVL.